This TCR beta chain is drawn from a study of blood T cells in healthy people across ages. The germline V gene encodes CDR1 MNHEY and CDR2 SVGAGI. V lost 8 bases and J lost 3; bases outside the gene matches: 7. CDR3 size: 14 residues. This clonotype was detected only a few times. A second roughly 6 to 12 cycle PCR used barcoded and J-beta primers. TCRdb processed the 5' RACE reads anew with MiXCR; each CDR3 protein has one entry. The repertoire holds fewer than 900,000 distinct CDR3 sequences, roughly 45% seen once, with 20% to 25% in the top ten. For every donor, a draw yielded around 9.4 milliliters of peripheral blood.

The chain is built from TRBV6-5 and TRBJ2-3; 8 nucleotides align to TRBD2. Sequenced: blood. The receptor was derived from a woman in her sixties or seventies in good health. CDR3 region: CASGGSGATDTQYF. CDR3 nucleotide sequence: TGTGCCAGCGGGGGTAGCGGGGCAACAGATACGCAGTATTTT.